A selection of T cell receptor beta chains follows, all from one sample in a study of radiotherapy plus CTLA-4 blockade in lung cancer. The protocol was immunoSEQ multiplex PCR, while the TCRdb copy is restricted to in-frame clones and leaves out a portion. The sample includes under 55,000 clones, 65% to 80% of them seen just once. The sequences come from peripheral blood, collected from a patient treated with radiotherapy plus ipilimumab. Source of these receptors: a human donor with non-small cell lung cancer who had a partial response to radiotherapy plus ipilimumab. CDR3s leave out the opening cysteine and the closing phenylalanine or tryptophan. For some rows the clone size is stated as once, few or many, or as a class when expanded; others skip it.

>TRBV28|TRBJ2-7|-
ASSMTGGGGYEQY
>TRBV6-1|TRBJ1-1|-
ASSMTELNTEAF
>TRBV7-2|TRBJ1-5|-
ASSLVGTSNQPQH
>TRBV28|TRBJ1-1|-
ASSPGISWAF
>TRBV5-1|TRBJ2-3|-
ASSPGGDTQY
>TRBV4-1|TRBJ1-1|medium-sized
ASSQGTGWNTEAF
>TRBV15|TRBJ1-5|-
ATSRDPQQPQH
>TRBV2|TRBJ2-2|-
ASTAGVTTGELF
>TRBV18|TRBJ2-7|-
ASGSGTYEQY
>TRBV9|TRBJ1-2|few
ASSPSDRGRDQGGYT
>TRBV6-4|TRBJ2-3|-
ASSEGPTDTQY
>TRBV9|TRBJ2-5|-
ASSPRGAPEGTQY
>TRBV19|TRBJ2-1|-
ASTGTGMSNEQF
>TRBV28|TRBJ2-7|-
ASSPRYTYEQY
>TRBV9|TRBJ1-6|-
ASSFTENNSPLH
>TRBV7-8|TRBJ1-6|-
ASSRNRGNNSPLH
>TRBV6-6|TRBJ2-7|-
ASSSNGQGQQY
>TRBV5-6|TRBJ2-3|medium-sized
ASAEGSPDTQY
>TRBV5-1|TRBJ2-3|-
ASSLEGDSLRTDTQY
>TRBV4-1|TRBJ1-5|-
ASSQEQPYSNQPQH
>TRBV6-5|TRBJ2-2|-
ASSPLGGGTGELF
>TRBV7-2|TRBJ2-3|-
ASSFSVGGADTQY
>TRBV19|TRBJ2-7|once
ASSIPPDRGIHEQY
>TRBV28|TRBJ2-7|-
ASIPEGLAGALYEQY
>TRBV5-1|TRBJ1-1|-
ASSLDRLSTEAF
>TRBV7-9|TRBJ2-3|-
ASSLTSGGNTDTQY
>TRBV7-8|TRBJ2-1|-
ASRQGPNTYNEQF
>TRBV6-5|TRBJ1-2|-
ASSFGPGQGHGYT
>TRBV29-1|TRBJ2-1|-
SVEVGETYNEQF
>TRBV5-1|TRBJ2-5|-
ASSKGQGALQETQY
>TRBV14|TRBJ1-2|-
ASSQGGNYGYT
>TRBV19|TRBJ1-2|once
ASRLSWLPNYGYT
>TRBV6-1|TRBJ2-7|-
ASSTGGQEQY
>TRBV27|TRBJ2-7|few
ASSLTGTAEQY
>TRBV2|TRBJ2-3|-
ASSAETTTDTQY